The rows below give T cell receptor beta chains drawn from one sample of a study of OX40 agonist ivuxolimab in advanced cancers. The protocol was immunoSEQ multiplex PCR, while the TCRdb copy is restricted to in-frame clones and leaves out a portion. The data show about 100,000 clones, with around nine tenths seen just once and approximately 0.31% held by the top ten. The sequencing used CD4+ or CD8+ T cells sorted from blood, collected in a trial of the OX40 agonist ivuxolimab. The source of these receptors is an adult with an advanced solid tumor such as melanoma, head and neck, liver or kidney cancer. CDR3s include the opening cysteine and the closing phenylalanine or tryptophan. Fields, in order: clone size, J gene, D gene, V gene, CDR3 DNA, CDR3 protein. A D gene is named only where the DNA matches it firmly. Clone size is shown for a subset of rows, as once, few, many or a class of expanded clone.

.,TRBJ2-2,TRBD2,TRBV7-3,TGTGCCAGCAGCCAGGGACTAGCGGGAATCGCCGGGGAGCTGTTTTTT,CASSQGLAGIAGELFF
.,TRBJ1-5,.,TRBV7-3,TGTGCCAGCAGCGGCGACAGGAGCAATCAGCCCCAGCATTTT,CASSGDRSNQPQHF
.,TRBJ1-1,TRBD1,TRBV10-3,TGTGCCATCAGTGAGGGACCCAGGGGGCGCGAAGCTTTCTTT,CAISEGPRGREAFF
.,TRBJ1-4,TRBD1,TRBV5-6,TGTGCCAGCAGCTTGGACAGGGGGCGCAAACTGTTTTTT,CASSLDRGRKLFF
.,TRBJ2-2,.,TRBV30,TGTGCCTGGAGTGTAATGGGCACCGGGGAGCTGTTTTTT,CAWSVMGTGELFF
.,TRBJ2-5,TRBD2,TRBV5-5,TGTGCCAGCAGCTTGCTTCACGGGAGGGCGGAGACCCAGTACTTC,CASSLLHGRAETQYF
.,TRBJ2-1,TRBD2,TRBV7-2,TGTGCCAGCAGCCCCCGGACTAGCGGGAGGGCGGTTGAGCAGTTCTTC,CASSPRTSGRAVEQFF
.,TRBJ2-7,TRBD1,TRBV28,TGTGCCAGCAGTTTCCGACAGGGGGGGAGGGAGCAGTACTTC,CASSFRQGGREQYF
.,TRBJ1-5,.,TRBV5-5,TGTGCCAGCAGTTGGGAACAGGGCTCGAGTCAGCCCCAGCATTTT,CASSWEQGSSQPQHF
.,TRBJ2-1,TRBD2,TRBV18,TGTGCCAGCTCACCATCAACTAGCGGGGGGGATGAGCAGTTCTTC,CASSPSTSGGDEQFF
once,TRBJ2-3,.,TRBV19,TGTGCCAGTAGTATAGAGCTCAAGCCCTCGTGGACTTACACAGATACGCAGTATTTT,CASSIELKPSWTYTDTQYF
once,TRBJ2-1,TRBD1,TRBV11-3,TGTGCCAGCAGCTTTAGACAGGGGGCGCGGAATGAGCAGTTCTTC,CASSFRQGARNEQFF
.,TRBJ2-5,TRBD2,TRBV10-2,TGCGCCAGCAGCAGGACTAGCGGGAGGGGCCAAGAGACCCAGTACTTC,CASSRTSGRGQETQYF
.,TRBJ2-7,TRBD1,TRBV5-4,TGTGCCAGCAGCCGGACAGGGGGCCACTACGAGCAGTACTTC,CASSRTGGHYEQYF
.,TRBJ2-3,.,TRBV7-9,TGTGCCAGCAGCTTAGTGATGGATACGCAGTATTTT,CASSLVMDTQYF
.,TRBJ2-3,.,TRBV6-5,TGTGCCAGCAGGGATTCATTTGCTAGCACAGATACGCAGTATTTT,CASRDSFASTDTQYF
.,TRBJ1-4,.,TRBV4-2,TGTGCCAGCAGCCAAGATCGACAGAAAAAACTGTTTTTT,CASSQDRQKKLFF
.,TRBJ2-3,.,TRBV6-5,TGTGCCAGCAGGCCTTTTAGGGCAGGCACAGATACGCAGTATTTT,CASRPFRAGTDTQYF
.,TRBJ2-6,.,TRBV28,TGTGCCAGCAGTTTGTCGGCCAGGAACTCTGGGGCCAACGTCCTGACTTTC,CASSLSARNSGANVLTF
.,TRBJ2-1,TRBD2,TRBV11-2,TGTGCCAGCACCAGCGGACTAGCGGGAGGTTGGAATGAGCAGTTCTTC,CASTSGLAGGWNEQFF
.,TRBJ1-5,TRBD1,TRBV28,TGTGCCAGCACGGACAGGGGAGGGCATCAGCCCCAGCATTTT,CASTDRGGHQPQHF
.,TRBJ1-5,.,TRBV5-1,TGCGCCAGCAGCTTGGACGGGATGGCAAGCAATCAGCCCCAGCATTTT,CASSLDGMASNQPQHF
.,TRBJ2-7,TRBD1,TRBV5-1,TGCGCCAGCAGCCTCCAGACAGGGGGCACGTACGAGCAGTACTTC,CASSLQTGGTYEQYF
.,TRBJ1-2,.,TRBV19,TGTGCCAGTAGTATAGCCCGGGGAAACTATGGCTACACCTTC,CASSIARGNYGYTF
.,TRBJ2-3,TRBD1,TRBV9,TGTGCCAGCAGCGTGGACAGGGGTCCAGATACGCAGTATTTT,CASSVDRGPDTQYF
.,TRBJ2-1,.,TRBV5-6,TGTGCCAGCAGCTTGTTTACAGGCTCCTCCTACAATGAGCAGTTCTTC,CASSLFTGSSYNEQFF
.,TRBJ2-7,TRBD1,TRBV2,TGTGCCAGCAGGGCTCGTCCTGGGACAGGGACCCCCAGGGAGCAGTACTTC,CASRARPGTGTPREQYF
.,TRBJ2-1,.,TRBV7-3,TGTGCCAGCAGCTTAATCTCCACTGAGGAGCAGTTCTTC,CASSLISTEEQFF
once,TRBJ2-2,TRBD2,TRBV9,TGTGCCAGCAGCGTAGTAGGAGCGGGAGTTCCATTAAACACCGGGGAGCTGTTTTTT,CASSVVGAGVPLNTGELFF
.,TRBJ2-3,.,TRBV10-1,TGCGCCAGCAGTGATGGGAGCACAGATACGCAGTATTTT,CASSDGSTDTQYF
.,TRBJ1-5,TRBD1,TRBV28,TGTGCCAGCAGTTGGACAGGGGGGAGCAATCAGCCCCAGCATTTT,CASSWTGGSNQPQHF
.,TRBJ1-5,.,TRBV19,TGTGCCAGTAGTATAGGTGGGGGCGTTAGCAATCAGCCCCAGCATTTT,CASSIGGGVSNQPQHF
.,TRBJ2-2,.,TRBV5-1,TGCGCCAGCAGCTCGACAGTATGGACGAACACCGGGGAGCTGTTTTTT,CASSSTVWTNTGELFF
.,TRBJ2-1,.,TRBV28,TGTGCCAGCAGCCGAACAGGGTCTTGGTACAATGAGCAGTTCTTC,CASSRTGSWYNEQFF
.,TRBJ2-6,TRBD2,TRBV9,TGTGCCAGCAGCGGCGGGACTAGCGGGAGAGAGGCCAACGTCCTGACTTTC,CASSGGTSGREANVLTF
.,TRBJ2-1,TRBD2,TRBV14,TGTGCCAGCAGCCAAAGCCTCCTCCGAACGGGACTAGCGGGGAATGAGCAGTTCTTC,CASSQSLLRTGLAGNEQFF
.,TRBJ1-5,.,TRBV6-6,TGTGCCAGCAGTGACGCTGGGGGTCAGCCCCAGCATTTT,CASSDAGGQPQHF
.,TRBJ2-7,TRBD2,TRBV5-1,TGCGCCAGCAGCACAGGGACTAGCGGGAGGTTCTCCTACGAGCAGTACTTC,CASSTGTSGRFSYEQYF
.,TRBJ2-7,TRBD2,TRBV4-2,TGTGCCAGCAGCCAAGAATTAGCTAGCGGGATTTACGAGCAGTACTTC,CASSQELASGIYEQYF
.,TRBJ2-1,TRBD2,TRBV6-5,TGTGCCAGCACCGAGACTAGCGGGGGGAATGAGCAGTTCTTC,CASTETSGGNEQFF
.,TRBJ2-1,.,TRBV7-2,TGTGCCAGCAGCCCCTCGGGGACTTCGGCCTACAATGAGCAGTTCTTC,CASSPSGTSAYNEQFF
.,TRBJ2-1,TRBD2,TRBV18,TGTGCCAGCTCACAACCGGGACTAGCGGGAGTAGGGGCCTCCTACAATGAGCAGTTCTTC,CASSQPGLAGVGASYNEQFF
.,TRBJ1-1,.,TRBV21-1,TGTGCCAGCAGCAAATGTGGGAATCTGAACACTGAAGCTTTCTTT,CASSKCGNLNTEAFF
.,TRBJ2-7,TRBD2,TRBV19,TGTGCCAGTAGTGACCGGTGGTTAGCGGGAGAGAGTTACGAGCAGTACTTC,CASSDRWLAGESYEQYF
.,TRBJ2-3,.,TRBV19,TGTGCCAGTAGTGGGCTCAGCACAGATACGCAGTATTTT,CASSGLSTDTQYF
.,TRBJ2-6,.,TRBV5-1,TGCGCCAGCAGCTTGGCAGGGACGTCTGGGGCCAACGTCCTGACTTTC,CASSLAGTSGANVLTF
.,TRBJ2-7,.,TRBV28,TGTGCCAGCACCCGGGGACTTCGCTCCTACGAGCAGTACTTC,CASTRGLRSYEQYF
.,TRBJ2-3,.,TRBV28,TGTGCCAGCAGCGTAAGGGCTAGCGGCACAGATACGCAGTATTTT,CASSVRASGTDTQYF
.,TRBJ1-1,.,TRBV18,TGTGCCAGCTCACCCAGTTTGAACACTGAAGCTTTCTTT,CASSPSLNTEAFF
.,TRBJ2-7,.,TRBV4-2,TGTGCCAGCAGCCAGAGATGGGGGGACGAGCAGTACTTC,CASSQRWGDEQYF